The 7 T cell receptor beta chains given below trace back to one sample, sequenced in a study of shared clonotypes between healthy human individuals. Using immunoSEQ multiplex PCR, the repertoire was profiled, and TCRdb retains in-frame clones only, with some absent. The sample consists of around 1,100,000 clones, roughly 80% of them appearing once. Sequencing was performed on memory CD4+ T cells from PBMCs. Subset given: CD45RA-negative fraction. The receptors here all came from a man aged 18 to 29 in good health. Some clones in this sample may be carry-over from other donors' samples.

This clone was picked up a small number of times. This chain uses TRBV9 with TRBJ2-7; the match to TRBD2 covers 9 bases. Germline V CDR1 and CDR2: SGDLS, YYNGEE. V dropped 3 bases and J dropped 2; count of bases not matched to a gene: 6. The CDR3 runs 15 residues. The CDR3 nucleotides read TGTGCCAGCAGCGAGTCGACTAGCGGCACCTACGAGCAGTACTTC. Translated, it gives CASSESTSGTYEQYF.

The chain joins TRBV2 to TRBJ2-1, with 7 bases matching TRBD2. The junction had 14 bases not matched to a gene; V was cut back by 6 bases and J by 9 bases. The germline V gene encodes CDR1 SNHLY and CDR2 FYNNEI. The CDR3 sequence is 15 residues long. The CDR3 is CASSPTGGRLGEQFF. The CDR3, as DNA: TGTGCCAGCAGCCCCACGGGAGGACGTCTAGGTGAGCAGTTCTTC. Looking up the rest from reference TRBV2 and TRBJ2-1 gives the full variable domain: EPEVTQTPSHQVTQMGQEVILRCVPISNHLYFYWYRQILGQKVEFLVSFYNNEISEKSEIFDDQFSVERPDGSNFTLKIRSTKLEDSAMYFCASSPTGGRLGEQFFGPGTRLTVL.

The rearrangement joins TRBV2 to TRBJ2-1, with unresolved D. CDR3 length: 12 amino acids. Germline values: CDR1 SNHLY, CDR2 FYNNEI. V dropped 0 bases and J dropped 10 bases, with 7 bases sitting between them. DNA for the CDR3: TGTGCCAGCAGTGAAGCTGGTAGAGAGCAGTTCTTC. Encoded protein: CASSEAGREQFF. The complete variable domain, with remaining parts taken from reference TRBV2 and TRBJ2-1, reads EPEVTQTPSHQVTQMGQEVILRCVPISNHLYFYWYRQILGQKVEFLVSFYNNEISEKSEIFDDQFSVERPDGSNFTLKIRSTKLEDSAMYFCASSEAGREQFFGPGTRLTVL.

This clone was recorded once. The rearrangement joins TRBV10-1 to TRBJ2-3; 8 nucleotides match TRBD2. V lost 8 bases, J lost 6 bases, and 7 bases stayed unmatched. Germline V gene sequence: CDR1 WNHNN, CDR2 SYGVQD (reference sequence). This CDR3 has 13 amino acids. The CDR3 DNA sequence: TGCGCCAGCGGAGGAGCGGGAGCGGATACGCAGTATTTT. Amino acids: CASGGAGADTQYF.

The V and J genes are TRBV7-9 and TRBJ2-3; the D is unclear. Per germline, CDR1 SEHNR and CDR2 FQNEAQ (reference sequence). The CDR3 contains 12 residues. V lost 5 bases and J lost 4, with 7 bases in between. This CDR3 is CASSAVADTQYF. In DNA, the CDR3 is TGTGCCAGCAGCGCGGTTGCAGATACGCAGTATTTT.

This clone has only one observation. The genes are TRBV7-9 and TRBJ2-7; 7 positions match TRBD2. The CDR3 has 15 amino acids. The junction had 9 bases not matched to a gene; V was cut back by 5 bases and J by 2 bases. Looked up from germline, CDR1 is SEHNR and CDR2 is FQNEAQ (reference sequence). Here the CDR3 DNA reads TGTGCCAGCAGCCCCCGCCCCGGACTAGCCTACGAGCAGTACTTC. This gives the protein CASSPRPGLAYEQYF.

The chain recombines TRBV5-4 with TRBJ2-5; 9 nucleotides agree with TRBD2. The ends lost 5 bases at V and 5 bases at J; junction bases unmatched: 13. Germline V gene lookup returns CDR1 SGHNT and CDR2 YYREEE (reference sequence). The CDR3 contains 16 residues. For the CDR3, the DNA is TGTGCCAGCAGTCCCTCATTTAGCGGGAGTGGTGAGACCCAGTACTTC. Encoded protein: CASSPSFSGSGETQYF.